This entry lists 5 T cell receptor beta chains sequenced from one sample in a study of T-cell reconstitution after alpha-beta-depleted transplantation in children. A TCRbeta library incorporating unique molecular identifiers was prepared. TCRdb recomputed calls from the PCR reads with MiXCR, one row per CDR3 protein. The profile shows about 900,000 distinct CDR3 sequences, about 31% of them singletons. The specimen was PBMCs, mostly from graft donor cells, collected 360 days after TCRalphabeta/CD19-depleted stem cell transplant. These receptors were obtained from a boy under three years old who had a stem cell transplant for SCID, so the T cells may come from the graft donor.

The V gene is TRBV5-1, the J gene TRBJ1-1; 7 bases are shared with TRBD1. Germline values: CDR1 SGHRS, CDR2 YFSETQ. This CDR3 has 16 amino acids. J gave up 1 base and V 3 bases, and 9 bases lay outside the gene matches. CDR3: CASSSPGTAENTEAFF. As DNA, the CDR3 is TGCGCCAGCAGCTCTCCCGGGACAGCCGAGAACACTGAAGCTTTCTTT.

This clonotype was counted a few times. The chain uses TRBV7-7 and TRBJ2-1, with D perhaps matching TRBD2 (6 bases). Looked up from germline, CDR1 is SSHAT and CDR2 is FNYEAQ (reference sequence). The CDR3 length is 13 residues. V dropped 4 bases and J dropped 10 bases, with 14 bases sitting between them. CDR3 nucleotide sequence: TGTGCCAGCAGCTCAGCGGCGGGATGGGAGCAGTTCTTC. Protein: CASSSAAGWEQFF.

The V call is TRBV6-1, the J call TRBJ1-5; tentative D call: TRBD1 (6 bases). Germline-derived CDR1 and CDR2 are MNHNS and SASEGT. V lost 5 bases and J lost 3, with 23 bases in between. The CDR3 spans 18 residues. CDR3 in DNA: TGTGCCAGCAGTAAACGGGACCTTTCCAGGGGAAACAATCAGCCCCAGCATTTT. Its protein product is CASSKRDLSRGNNQPQHF.

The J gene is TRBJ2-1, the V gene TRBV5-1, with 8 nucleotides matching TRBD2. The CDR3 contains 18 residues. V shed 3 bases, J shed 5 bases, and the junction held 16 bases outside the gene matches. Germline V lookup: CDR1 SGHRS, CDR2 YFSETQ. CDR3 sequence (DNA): TGCGCCAGCAGCTCACTCATGGGCGGGGGGCGGAATAACAATGAGCAGTTCTTC. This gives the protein CASSSLMGGGRNNNEQFF.

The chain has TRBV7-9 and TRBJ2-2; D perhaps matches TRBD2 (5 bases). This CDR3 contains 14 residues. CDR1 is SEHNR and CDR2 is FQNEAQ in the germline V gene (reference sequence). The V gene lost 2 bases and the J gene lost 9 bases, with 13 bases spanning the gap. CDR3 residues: CASSLPGKRRELFF. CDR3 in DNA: TGTGCCAGCAGCTTACCCGGGAAACGAAGGGAGCTGTTTTTT.